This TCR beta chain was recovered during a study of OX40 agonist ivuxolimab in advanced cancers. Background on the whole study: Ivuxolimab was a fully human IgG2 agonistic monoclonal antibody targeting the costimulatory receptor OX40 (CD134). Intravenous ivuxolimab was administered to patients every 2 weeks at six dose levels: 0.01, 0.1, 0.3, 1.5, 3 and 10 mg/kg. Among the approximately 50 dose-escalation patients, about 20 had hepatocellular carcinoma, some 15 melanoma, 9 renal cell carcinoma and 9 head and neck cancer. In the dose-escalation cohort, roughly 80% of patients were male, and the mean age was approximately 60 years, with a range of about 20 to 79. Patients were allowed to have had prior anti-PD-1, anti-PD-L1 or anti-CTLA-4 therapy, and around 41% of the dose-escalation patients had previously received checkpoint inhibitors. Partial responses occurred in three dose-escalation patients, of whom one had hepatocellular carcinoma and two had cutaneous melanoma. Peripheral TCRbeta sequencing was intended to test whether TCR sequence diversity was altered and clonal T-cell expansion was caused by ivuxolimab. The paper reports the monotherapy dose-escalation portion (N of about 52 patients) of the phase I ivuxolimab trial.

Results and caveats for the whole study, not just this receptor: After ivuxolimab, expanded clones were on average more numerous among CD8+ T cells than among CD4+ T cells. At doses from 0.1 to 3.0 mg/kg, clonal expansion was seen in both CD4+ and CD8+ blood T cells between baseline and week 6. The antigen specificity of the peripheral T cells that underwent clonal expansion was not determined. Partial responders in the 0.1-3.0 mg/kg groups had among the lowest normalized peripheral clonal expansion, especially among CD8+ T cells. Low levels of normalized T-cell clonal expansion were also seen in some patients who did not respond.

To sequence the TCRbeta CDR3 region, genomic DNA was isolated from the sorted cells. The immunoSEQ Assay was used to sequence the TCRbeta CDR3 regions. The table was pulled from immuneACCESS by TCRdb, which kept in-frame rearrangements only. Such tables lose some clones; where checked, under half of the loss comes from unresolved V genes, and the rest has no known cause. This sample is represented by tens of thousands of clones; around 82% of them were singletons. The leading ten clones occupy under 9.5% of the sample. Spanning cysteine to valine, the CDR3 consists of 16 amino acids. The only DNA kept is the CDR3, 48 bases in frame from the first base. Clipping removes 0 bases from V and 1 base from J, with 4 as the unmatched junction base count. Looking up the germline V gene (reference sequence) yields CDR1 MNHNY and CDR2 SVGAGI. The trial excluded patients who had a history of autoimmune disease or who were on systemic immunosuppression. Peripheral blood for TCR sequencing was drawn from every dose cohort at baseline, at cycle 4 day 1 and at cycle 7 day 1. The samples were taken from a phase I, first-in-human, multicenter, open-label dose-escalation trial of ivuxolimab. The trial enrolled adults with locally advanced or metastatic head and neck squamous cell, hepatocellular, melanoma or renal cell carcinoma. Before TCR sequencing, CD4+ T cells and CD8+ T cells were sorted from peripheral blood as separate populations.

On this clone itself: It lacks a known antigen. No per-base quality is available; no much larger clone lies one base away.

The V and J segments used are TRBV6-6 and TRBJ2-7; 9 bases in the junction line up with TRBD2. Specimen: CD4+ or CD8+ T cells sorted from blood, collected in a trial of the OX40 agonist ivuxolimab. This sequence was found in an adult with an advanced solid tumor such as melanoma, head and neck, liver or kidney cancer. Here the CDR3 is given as CASSYSRLAGSYEQYV. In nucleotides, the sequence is TGTGCCAGCAGTTACTCTCGTCTAGCGGGGTCCTACGAGCAGTACGTC.